The 11 T cell receptor beta chains listed next were all sequenced from one sample in a study of shared clonotypes between healthy human individuals. Some clones are missing from TCRdb's copy, which holds only in-frame ones; the method was immunoSEQ multiplex PCR. The profile shows more than 550,000 clones, roughly 72% of them singletons. What was sequenced was memory CD4+ T cells sorted from blood. As to subset: CD45RA-negative fraction. The source of these receptors is a woman younger than 45 in good health.

The chain carries TRBV11-1 and TRBJ2-7; 9 nucleotides match TRBD1. Per the germline V gene, CDR1 is SGHAT and CDR2 is FQDESV (reference sequence). J gave up 6 bases and V 4 bases, and 7 bases lay outside the gene matches. The CDR3 has 14 residues. The CDR3 loop reads CASSYGTGTSEQYF. The CDR3 DNA reads as TGTGCCAGCAGCTACGGGACAGGGACCTCCGAGCAGTACTTC. Full variable domain (rest looked up from reference TRBV11-1 and TRBJ2-7): EAEVAQSPRYKITEKSQAVAFWCDPISGHATLYWYRQILGQGPELLVQFQDESVVDDSQLPKDRFSAERLKGVDSTLKIQPAELGDSAMYLCASSYGTGTSEQYFGPGTRLTVT.

Details on this clone: Other DNA variants within this sample encode the same CDR3. The chain couples TRBV18 to TRBJ1-5; D gene unclear. This CDR3 spans 12 amino acids. V gave up 2 bases and J gave up 4 bases, with 3 bases separating them. Germline lookup yields CDR1 KGHSH and CDR2 LQKENI. CDR3 coding DNA: TGTGCCAGCTCACCAGAGAATCAGCCCCAGCATTTT. Encoded protein: CASSPENQPQHF.

The rearrangement joins TRBV30 to TRBJ2-1; TRBD2 aligns across 11 bases. Losses at the gene ends were 0 bases for V and 6 bases for J; bases not matched to a gene: 7. The CDR3 length is 16 residues. CDR1 GTSNPN and CDR2 SVGIG come from the germline V gene (reference sequence). CDR3 DNA: TGTGCCTGGAGTGTAGTGGGAACTAGCGGGAGCAATGAGCAGTTCTTC. Translating it yields CAWSVVGTSGSNEQFF.

J is TRBJ1-2 and V is TRBV6-5; weak D call: TRBD1 (6 bases). The germline gives CDR1 MNHEY, CDR2 SVGAGI. The CDR3 consists of 13 residues. V dropped 5 bases and J dropped 7 bases, with 14 bases sitting between them. CDR3 in DNA: TGTGCCAGCAGTCGACCAGGGGTACGTGGCTACACCTTC. Protein sequence: CASSRPGVRGYTF.

The V gene is TRBV5-6, the J gene TRBJ2-5; 10 positions match TRBD2. The CDR3 runs 17 residues. The germline gives CDR1 SGHDT, CDR2 YYEEEE. The J segment lost 2 bases and the V segment lost 4 bases, leaving 11 bases of the junction unmatched. CDR3 DNA sequence: TGTGCCAGCAGCGTTGGGGGACTAGCGACAAGACAAGAGACCCAGTACTTC. Its protein product is CASSVGGLATRQETQYF. Drawing the rest from reference TRBV5-6 and TRBJ2-5, the complete variable domain is DAGVTQSPTHLIKTRGQQVTLRCSPKSGHDTVSWYQQALGQGPQFIFQYYEEEERQRGNFPDRFSGHQFPNYSSELNVNALLLGDSALYLCASSVGGLATRQETQYFGPGTRLLVL.

This sequence joins TRBV9 and TRBJ2-7; 15 bases are a match to TRBD2. CDR3 length: 16 residues. Germline-derived CDR1 and CDR2 are SGDLS and YYNGEE. The J segment lost 2 bases and the V segment lost 2 bases, leaving 2 bases of the junction unmatched. CDR3 in DNA: TGTGCCAGCAGCGTCGGACTAGCGGGAGGGCCCTACGAGCAGTACTTC. Residues: CASSVGLAGGPYEQYF.

The chain couples TRBV5-1 to TRBJ2-3; TRBD1 matches at 7 bases. The CDR3 loop spans 16 amino acids. V trimming: 0 bases; J trimming: 0 bases; junction bases outside the gene matches: 4. The germline V gene has CDR1 SGHRS and CDR2 YFSETQ. The CDR3 spells CASSLGDSMSTDTQYF. In DNA, the CDR3 is TGCGCCAGCAGCTTGGGGGACAGTATGAGCACAGATACGCAGTATTTT.

The DNA of the CDR3 is TGCGCCAGCAGTGACAGGGCCGATGAAAAACTGTTTTTT. It encodes CASSDRADEKLFF. The rearrangement uses TRBV5-1 and TRBJ1-4, with 7 bases lining up with TRBD1. Per the germline V gene, CDR1 is SGHRS and CDR2 is YFSETQ. V trimming: 5 bases; J trimming: 6 bases; junction bases outside the gene matches: 4. The CDR3 runs to 13 residues. Drawing the rest from reference TRBV5-1 and TRBJ1-4, the complete variable domain is KAGVTQTPRYLIKTRGQQVTLSCSPISGHRSVSWYQQTPGQGLQFLFEYFSETQRNKGNFPGRFSGRQFSNSRSEMNVSTLELGDSALYLCASSDRADEKLFFGSGTQLSVL.

This chain uses TRBV28 with TRBJ1-4; 9 nucleotides align to TRBD1. The CDR3 is made up of 14 amino acids. From germline, CDR1 is MDHEN and CDR2 SYDVKM. V trimming: 5 bases; J trimming: 10 bases; junction bases outside the gene matches: 8. The DNA for the CDR3 is TGTGCCAGCAGTACACCGGACAGGGGAGGAAAACTGTTTTTT. This translates into CASSTPDRGGKLFF. Drawing the rest from reference TRBV28 and TRBJ1-4, the complete variable domain is DVKVTQSSRYLVKRTGEKVFLECVQDMDHENMFWYRQDPGLGLRLIYFSYDVKMKEKGDIPEGYSVSREKKERFSLILESASTNQTSMYLCASSTPDRGGKLFFGSGTQLSVL.

As to this clone: A far larger clone is a single base away, which makes a read error likely. The sample holds other DNA sequences that translate to the same CDR3. The rearrangement links TRBV4-1 to TRBJ1-5; no firm D call. V shed 0 bases and J shed 0 bases, with 3 bases lying between them. CDR3 length equals 14 residues. The germline CDR1 and CDR2 sequences are MGHRA and YSYEKL. CDR3 region: CASSQDNSNQPQHF. The CDR3 DNA reads as TGCGCCAGCAGCCAAGATAATAGCAATCAGCCCCAGCATTTT.

The chain employs TRBV19 and TRBJ1-5, with TRBD1 matching over 10 bases. The germline V gene has CDR1 LNHDA and CDR2 SQIVND (reference sequence). The CDR3 totals 16 residues. After removal of 5 bases from V and 2 bases from J, the junction contained 6 bases not matched to a gene. The CDR3 region has the DNA TGTGCCAGTAGTGACCCCGGGACAGGGGGCAATCAGCCCCAGCATTTT. Translated, it gives CASSDPGTGGNQPQHF. The full variable domain, its missing parts supplied by reference TRBV19 and TRBJ1-5, is DGGITQSPKYLFRKEGQNVTLSCEQNLNHDAMYWYRQDPGQGLRLIYYSQIVNDFQKGDIAEGYSVSREKKESFPLTVTSAQKNPTAFYLCASSDPGTGGNQPQHFGDGTRLSIL.